The T cell receptor (beta chain) described here comes from a study of cytomegalovirus exposure and HLA in healthy donors. PCR was performed using 60 Vbeta and 13 Jbeta primers. Here immunoSEQ multiplex PCR was the method, and the copy in TCRdb shows in-frame clones only, minus some. The sample lists about 130,000 clones; 65% to 80% were seen once. Worth noting for this clone: Its matching antigen is unknown.

Germline CDR1 SGHNT, CDR2 YENEEA. The ends were cut back, 0 bases at V and 5 bases at J, with 10 bases in the middle. The CDR3 is 15 amino acids. Study-wide results and caveats: Of the V segments, some could not be distinguished, including TRBV6-2 and TRBV6-3, and were excluded.

The chain employs TRBV11-3 and TRBJ2-2, with a tentative D call TRBD2 (6 bases). Sequencing used PBMCs. The clonotype originates from a man between 40 and 49 years old in good health and CMV-seropositive. DNA for the CDR3: TGTGCCAGCAGCTTAGATCTTCGGGGGACCGGGGAGCTGTTTTTT. This encodes CASSLDLRGTGELFF.